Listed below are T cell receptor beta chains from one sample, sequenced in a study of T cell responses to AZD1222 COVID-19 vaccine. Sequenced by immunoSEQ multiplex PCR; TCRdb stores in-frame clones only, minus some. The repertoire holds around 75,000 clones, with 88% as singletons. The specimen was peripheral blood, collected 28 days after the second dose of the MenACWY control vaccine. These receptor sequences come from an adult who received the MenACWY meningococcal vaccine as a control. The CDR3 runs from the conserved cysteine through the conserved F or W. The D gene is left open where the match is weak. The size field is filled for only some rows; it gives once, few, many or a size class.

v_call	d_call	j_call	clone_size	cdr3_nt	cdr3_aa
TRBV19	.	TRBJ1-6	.	TGTGCCAGTAGTATAGCGGGCCTCTCCTATAATTCACCCCTCCACTTT	CASSIAGLSYNSPLHF
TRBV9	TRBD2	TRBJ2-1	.	TGTGCCAGCAGCGTAGCTCCAGCGGGGGGGATCTATGAGCAGTTCTTC	CASSVAPAGGIYEQFF
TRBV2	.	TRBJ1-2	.	TGTGCCAGCAGGGGGACACCCAGTTTCGACTACACCTTC	CASRGTPSFDYTF
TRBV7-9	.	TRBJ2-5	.	TGTGCCAGCATGAACGAGGAACAGAGGGTGGTAGAGACCCAGTACTTC	CASMNEEQRVVETQYF
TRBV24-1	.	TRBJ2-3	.	TGTGCCACCAGTGATCAAGGGCAGGGAACAGATACGCAGTATTTT	CATSDQGQGTDTQYF
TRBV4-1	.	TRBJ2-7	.	TGCGCCAGCAGTTTTGGGGACTGGAGCTCCTACGAGCAGTACTTC	CASSFGDWSSYEQYF
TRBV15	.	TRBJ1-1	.	TGTGCCACCAGCAGGGGGGGAAGGGAAGGATACACTGAAGCTTTCTTT	CATSRGGREGYTEAFF
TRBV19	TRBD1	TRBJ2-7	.	TGTGCCAGTAGTCCGCTGGGACAGGGAGGATCCTACGAGCAGTACTTC	CASSPLGQGGSYEQYF
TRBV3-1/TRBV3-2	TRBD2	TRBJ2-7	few	TGTGCCAGCAGCCAGCGACCCACACGAGGATTTAGCGGGGGGCCCTACGAGCAGTACTTC	CASSQRPTRGFSGGPYEQYF
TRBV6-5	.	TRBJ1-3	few	TGTGCCAGCAGCGGGACAAGGTCTGGAAACACCATATATTTT	CASSGTRSGNTIYF
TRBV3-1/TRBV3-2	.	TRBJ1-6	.	TGTGCCAGCAGCCAAGATCTTAGTCAGCGGGGACCGAATTCAGCCCTCCACTTT	CASSQDLSQRGPNSALHF
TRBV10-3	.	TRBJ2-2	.	.	CAISESGRAVSNTGELFF
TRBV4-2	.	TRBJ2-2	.	TGTGCCAGCAGCCATGGGGTATTTGGTGGCACCGGGGAGCTGTTTTTT	CASSHGVFGGTGELFF
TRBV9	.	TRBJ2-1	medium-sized	TGTGCCAGCAGCGTACAGGGAGGCTCCTACAATGAGCAGTTCTTC	CASSVQGGSYNEQFF
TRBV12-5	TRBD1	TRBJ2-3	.	TGTGCTAGTGGTCGCGGACAGGGCACAGATACGCAGTATTTT	CASGRGQGTDTQYF
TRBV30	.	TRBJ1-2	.	TGTGCCTGGAGTGTACGATGGGGGGACTATGGCTACACCTTC	CAWSVRWGDYGYTF
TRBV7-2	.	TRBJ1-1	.	TGTGCCAGCAGCTCCTCAGGGGAGACTGAAGCTTTCTTT	CASSSSGETEAFF
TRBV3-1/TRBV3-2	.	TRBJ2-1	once	TGTGCCAGCAGCCAAGAATGGAACACTCAGTTCTTC	CASSQEWNTQFF
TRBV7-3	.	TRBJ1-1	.	TGTGCCAGCAGCTTAAGTTGGAGGGGCGGAAGAAAAGCTTTCTTT	CASSLSWRGGRKAFF
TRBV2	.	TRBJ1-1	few	TGTGCCAGCACCAAGGCGAGGAACACTGAAGCTTTCTTT	CASTKARNTEAFF
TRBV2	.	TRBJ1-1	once	TGTGCCAGCAGTCCTAGGGGGATAGCTTTCTTT	CASSPRGIAFF
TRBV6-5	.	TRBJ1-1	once	TGTGCCAGCAGTTACGGGGTGGGCAGGACGAACACTGAAGCTTTCTTT	CASSYGVGRTNTEAFF
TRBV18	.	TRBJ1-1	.	TGTGCCAGCTCACCACCGCCAGGCCCGAACACTGAAGCTTTCTTT	CASSPPPGPNTEAFF
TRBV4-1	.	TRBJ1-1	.	TGCGCCAGCAGCCAAGATTACGGAGCAGACACTGAAGCTTTCTTT	CASSQDYGADTEAFF
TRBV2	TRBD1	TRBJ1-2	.	TGTGCCAGCAGTGGGACAGGGACCTATGGCTACACCTTC	CASSGTGTYGYTF
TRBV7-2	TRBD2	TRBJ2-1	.	TGTGCCAGCAGCTGGGGACTATCAGAGCAGTTCTTC	CASSWGLSEQFF
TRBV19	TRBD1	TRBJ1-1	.	TGTGCCAGTAGCCACGGGACAGTAGGACAGGGCGGCACTGAAGCTTTCTTT	CASSHGTVGQGGTEAFF
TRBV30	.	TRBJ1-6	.	TGTGCCTGGAGTGTAACGAGGGATTCACCCCTCCACTTT	CAWSVTRDSPLHF